Each of the 6 T cell receptor beta chains below was sequenced from the same sample in a study of cytomegalovirus exposure and HLA in healthy donors. The PCR contained 60 Vbeta and 13 Jbeta primers. The repertoire was sequenced with immunoSEQ multiplex PCR; TCRdb's copy has only in-frame clones and lacks some. The table shows 50,000 to 60,000 clones, with approximately 73% occurring only once. The sequencing sample was made of PBMCs. The receptors here all came from a man between 18 and 35 years old in good health and CMV-seronegative.

The chain employs TRBV6-1 and TRBJ1-5, with a weak D call TRBD1 (5 bases). CDR1 MNHNS and CDR2 SASEGT come from the germline V gene. The CDR3 consists of 15 residues. V dropped 5 bases and J dropped 0 bases, with 11 bases sitting between them. CDR3 protein: CASSSGTYSNQPQHF. The CDR3 DNA follows: TGTGCCAGCAGTTCAGGGACTTATAGCAATCAGCCCCAGCATTTT.

This rearrangement joins TRBV5-8 to TRBJ2-2, with D uncertain. V lost 2 bases, J lost 5 bases, and 13 bases lay in between. Germline V gene lookup returns CDR1 SGHTS and CDR2 YDEGEE. CDR3 length: 15 residues. The CDR3 nucleotides read TGTGCCAGCAGCTTTGGAGTTACCGGGACCGGGGAGCTGTTTTTT. It is translated as CASSFGVTGTGELFF. The variable domain in full, completed from reference TRBV5-8 and TRBJ2-2, reads EAGVTQSPTHLIKTRGQQATLRCSPISGHTSVYWYQQALGLGLQFLLWYDEGEERNRGNFPPRFSGRQFPNYSSELNVNALELEDSALYLCASSFGVTGTGELFFGEGSRLTVL.

The V and J genes are TRBV6-5 and TRBJ2-7; tentatively, D is TRBD1 (6 bases). Germline CDR1 reads MNHEY; CDR2 reads SVGAGI. This CDR3 is built from 13 residues. Between the trimmed V and J ends, which lost 6 bases and 3 bases, there was a span of 12 bases. CDR3 DNA sequence: TGTGCCAGCAGAGCGACAGGATACTACGAGCAGTACTTC. This translates into CASRATGYYEQYF.

The chain combines TRBV7-3 with TRBJ2-1; maybe TRBD2 (6 bases). V lost 4 bases and J 0 bases, leaving 7 bases between the germline ends. The CDR3 runs to 14 residues. From germline, CDR1 is SGHTA and CDR2 FQGTGA. CDR3: CASSSSASYNEQFF. The CDR3 DNA reads TGTGCCAGCAGCTCTAGCGCCTCCTACAATGAGCAGTTCTTC.

The rearrangement joins TRBV25-1 to TRBJ2-7; TRBD1 agrees at 11 bases. Unmatched junction bases numbered 10, after V lost 8 bases and J lost 4 bases. This CDR3 is built from 15 residues. Germline CDR1 and CDR2: MGHDK and SYGVNS. The CDR3 DNA reads TGTGCCAGCGCAGATCTCCGGGACAGGGGGTACGAGCAGTACTTC. It yields the protein CASADLRDRGYEQYF.

The chain has TRBV6-5 and TRBJ2-7; 9 nucleotides match TRBD1. From germline, CDR1 is MNHEY and CDR2 SVGAGI. The CDR3 length is 16 residues. Germline trimming cut 1 base from V and 2 bases from J; bases unmatched to any gene: 6. The CDR3 is CASSYFSGTGPYEQYF. The CDR3 DNA reads as TGTGCCAGCAGTTACTTTTCCGGGACAGGGCCCTACGAGCAGTACTTC.